The 18 T cell receptor beta chains below were found in one sample sequenced in a study of cytomegalovirus exposure and HLA in healthy donors. Here immunoSEQ multiplex PCR was the method, and the copy in TCRdb shows in-frame clones only, minus some. The table lists 150,000 to 200,000 clones, 80% to 90% of them singletons. Sequenced sample: PBMCs. These receptors all stem from a woman between 25 and 40 years old in good health and CMV-seronegative.

Of note for this clone: Other nucleotide sequences from this sample produce the same CDR3. The chain joins TRBV6-1 to TRBJ1-5; maybe TRBD1 (5 bases). Trimming left V 4 bases short and J 2 bases short, with 6 bases between. Looked up from germline, CDR1 is MNHNS and CDR2 is SASEGT. The CDR3 contains 13 residues. The CDR3: CASSVQGNQPQHF. In DNA form, the CDR3 reads TGTGCCAGCAGTGTACAGGGCAATCAGCCCCAGCATTTT.

Comments on this clone: The same CDR3 arises from other DNA sequences in this sample as well. This chain links TRBV5-1 with TRBJ1-2, with D maybe TRBD1 (5 bases). With 0 bases removed from V and 8 bases from J, the gap between germline ends came to 5 bases. The CDR3 loop spans 11 amino acids. The germline V gene has CDR1 SGHRS and CDR2 YFSETQ. CDR3 in amino acids: CASSLAGGYTF. In DNA form, the CDR3 reads TGCGCCAGCAGCTTGGCAGGGGGCTACACCTTC.

As DNA, the CDR3 is TGTGCCAGCAGGGCAGTCAGACTCTATGGCTACACCTTC. It specifies CASRAVRLYGYTF. The chain links TRBV2 to TRBJ1-2, with no clear D. Germline lookup yields CDR1 SNHLY and CDR2 FYNNEI. Trimming pared 6 bases from V and 4 bases from J, leaving 12 bases between. CDR3 length equals 13 residues.

This chain joins TRBV4-3 and TRBJ2-3, with TRBD1 matching 7 bases. The CDR3 spans 14 residues. J was trimmed by 5 bases and V by 3 bases; bases with no gene match: 5. Germline lookup yields CDR1 LGHNA and CDR2 YSLEER. The CDR3 reads CASSQQGDGDTQYF. In DNA form, the CDR3 reads TGCGCCAGCAGCCAGCAGGGGGACGGAGATACGCAGTATTTT.

The chain links TRBV2 to TRBJ2-5; D not certain. From germline, CDR1 is SNHLY and CDR2 FYNNEI. The ends were cut back, 6 bases at V and 4 bases at J, with 15 bases in the middle. There are 14 residues in the CDR3. DNA for the CDR3: TGTGCCAGCAGAGACGACCTTGAAGGAGAGACCCAGTACTTC. Protein sequence: CASRDDLEGETQYF.

The chain couples TRBV27 to TRBJ1-6; D is unresolved. CDR3 length: 16 amino acids. Germline V CDR1 and CDR2: MNHEY, SMNVEV (reference sequence). Trimming removed 0 bases at V and 10 bases at J, with 16 bases between. CDR3 bases: TGTGCCAGCAGTTTATCGACGGTGGAGGGCCGATCACCCCTCCACTTT. This sequence encodes CASSLSTVEGRSPLHF.

This clone was picked up one time. The rearrangement links TRBV11-2 to TRBJ2-7; 7 bases are a match to TRBD1. The CDR3 loop spans 17 amino acids. CDR1 is SGHAT, CDR2 FQNNGV, per germline. J was trimmed by 3 bases and V by 5 bases; bases with no gene match: 16. CDR3 coding DNA: TGTGCCAGCAGCCCCCTAGACCGGACAGGCGGTTACTACGAGCAGTACTTC. Its translation: CASSPLDRTGGYYEQYF. The full variable domain, in which reference TRBV11-2 and TRBJ2-7 provide the parts outside the CDR3, is EAGVAQSPRYKIIEKRQSVAFWCNPISGHATLYWYQQILGQGPKLLIQFQNNGVVDDSQLPKDRFSAERLKGVDSTLKIQPAKLEDSAVYLCASSPLDRTGGYYEQYFGPGTRLTVT.

The chain links TRBV7-3 to TRBJ2-7; a possible D gene is TRBD1 (5 bases). V lost 5 bases to trimming and J lost 3 bases, with 11 bases between them. The CDR3 length is 13 residues. Germline CDR1 SGHTA, CDR2 FQGTGA. Written as DNA, the CDR3 is TGTGCCAGCAGCCTTGGGGCAGACTACGAGCAGTACTTC. It yields the protein CASSLGADYEQYF. Filled out from reference TRBV7-3 and TRBJ2-7, the complete variable domain reads GAGVSQTPSNKVTEKGKYVELRCDPISGHTALYWYRQSLGQGPEFLIYFQGTGAADDSGLPNDRFFAVRPEGSVSTLKIQRTERGDSAVYLCASSLGADYEQYFGPGTRLTVT.

This chain connects TRBV27 to TRBJ2-3; 9 bases are a match to TRBD2. Per the germline V gene, CDR1 is MNHEY and CDR2 is SMNVEV (reference sequence). V lost 3 bases and J lost 6; bases outside the gene matches: 4. The CDR3 extends over 14 amino acids. Here the CDR3 reads CASSFAGGPDTQYF. The DNA of the CDR3 is TGTGCCAGCAGTTTCGCGGGAGGGCCTGATACGCAGTATTTT.

This clone has a single count. This sequence joins TRBV9 and TRBJ2-1, with 9 bases matching TRBD2. This CDR3 comprises 15 residues. In germline, CDR1 is SGDLS, CDR2 YYNGEE. Trimming removed 0 bases from V and 6 bases from J; junction bases left unmatched: 4. In DNA, the CDR3 is TGTGCCAGCAGCGTAGCCAGCGGGGGGACCAATGAGCAGTTCTTC. This encodes CASSVASGGTNEQFF.

The chain carries TRBV15 and TRBJ2-1; D is uncertain. CDR1 is LNHNV and CDR2 is YYDKDF in the germline V gene (reference sequence). V dropped 3 bases and J dropped 2 bases, with 14 bases sitting between them. CDR3 length: 16 amino acids. DNA of the CDR3: TGTGCCACCAGCAGTTTATCCCGAAACCCCTACAATGAGCAGTTCTTC. It is translated as CATSSLSRNPYNEQFF.

This clone came up once. The chain links TRBV29-1 to TRBJ1-2, with TRBD1 as a possible D gene (5 bases). Trimming cost V 0 bases and J 3 bases, with 14 bases left between them. The germline V gene encodes CDR1 SQVTM and CDR2 ANQGSEA. CDR3 size: 15 residues. The CDR3 DNA is TGCAGCGTTGAAGATCTTAGGGGCAGATACTATGGCTACACCTTC. Translation gives CSVEDLRGRYYGYTF.

The table lists this clone with a count of one. J is TRBJ1-2 and V is TRBV19; possible D gene TRBD1, 6 bases. The CDR3 runs 13 residues. Germline V gene data show CDR1 as LNHDA and CDR2 as SQIVND (reference sequence). Deletions cut 2 bases from V and 2 bases from J, with 6 bases between. The CDR3 coding sequence is TGTGCCAGTAGTATACAGGGGAACTATGGCTACACCTTC. Protein: CASSIQGNYGYTF.

This chain connects TRBV2 to TRBJ1-2; D not certain. Germline V lookup: CDR1 SNHLY, CDR2 FYNNEI. Trimming stripped 4 bases from V and 4 bases from J, with 10 bases between. This CDR3 contains 13 residues. The CDR3 DNA sequence: TGTGCCAGCAGTGGAAATACATTCTATGGCTACACCTTC. Translation: CASSGNTFYGYTF.

The chain employs TRBV5-1 and TRBJ2-1; 11 positions match TRBD2. The V gene end was trimmed by 4 bases and the J gene end by 4 bases; junction bases not matched to a gene: 7. The CDR3 extends over 16 amino acids. CDR1 is SGHRS and CDR2 is YFSETQ in the germline V gene. The CDR3 loop reads CASSIQTSGVYNEQFF. The CDR3 DNA reads TGCGCCAGCAGCATACAGACTAGCGGGGTTTACAATGAGCAGTTCTTC.

The rearrangement links TRBV9 to TRBJ2-1; D is uncertain. Deletions cut 0 bases from V and 2 bases from J, with 6 bases between. Germline CDR1 and CDR2: SGDLS and YYNGEE. CDR3 size: 14 residues. The CDR3 sequence is CASSVAQAYNEQFF. The CDR3 DNA follows: TGTGCCAGCAGCGTAGCTCAAGCCTACAATGAGCAGTTCTTC. The entire variable domain, with the rest obtained from reference TRBV9 and TRBJ2-1, is as follows: DSGVTQTPKHLITATGQRVTLRCSPRSGDLSVYWYQQSLDQGLQFLIQYYNGEERAKGNILERFSAQQFPDLHSELNLSSLELGDSALYFCASSVAQAYNEQFFGPGTRLTVL.

The V gene is TRBV19, the J gene TRBJ2-5; D is unclear. V lost 5 bases and J 2 bases, leaving 9 bases between the germline ends. The CDR3 loop spans 13 amino acids. Germline CDR1 reads LNHDA; CDR2 reads SQIVND (reference sequence). CDR3 DNA: TGTGCCAGTAGTGAGTACAGACAAGAGACCCAGTACTTC. Encoded protein: CASSEYRQETQYF.

V is TRBV11-1 and J is TRBJ2-7; D remains unclear. The CDR3 covers 15 residues. V lost 3 bases, J lost 0 bases, and 12 bases lay in between. Germline V gives CDR1 SGHAT, CDR2 FQDESV (reference sequence). The CDR3 sequence: CASSFATVSSYEQYF. CDR3 sequence (DNA): TGTGCCAGCAGCTTCGCTACAGTAAGCTCCTACGAGCAGTACTTC.